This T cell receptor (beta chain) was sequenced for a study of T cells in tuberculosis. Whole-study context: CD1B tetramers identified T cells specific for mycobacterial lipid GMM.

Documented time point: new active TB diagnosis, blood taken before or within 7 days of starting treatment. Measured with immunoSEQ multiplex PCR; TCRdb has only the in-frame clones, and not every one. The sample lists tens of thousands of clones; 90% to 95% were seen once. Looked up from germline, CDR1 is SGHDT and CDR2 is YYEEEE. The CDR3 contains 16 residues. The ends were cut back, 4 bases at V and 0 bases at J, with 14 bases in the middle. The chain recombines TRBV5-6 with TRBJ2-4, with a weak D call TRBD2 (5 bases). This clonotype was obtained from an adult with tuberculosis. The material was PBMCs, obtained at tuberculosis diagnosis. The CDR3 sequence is CASSLLSGIAKNIQYF. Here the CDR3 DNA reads TGTGCCAGCAGCCTCTTAAGCGGAATAGCCAAAAACATTCAGTACTTC.